This T cell receptor (beta chain) was obtained from a study of shared T cell receptors in the human thymus. J was trimmed by 4 bases and V by 4 bases; bases with no gene match: 9. There are 15 residues in the CDR3. Germline values: CDR1 MNHEY, CDR2 SMNVEV (reference sequence). Assay: immunoSEQ multiplex PCR; the TCRdb copy retains only in-frame clones and omits some. Found here are roughly 700,000 clones, more than 75% of them singletons; the top ten hold 0.0095% to 0.013%. In addition, the sample was reused for a study of human thymus T cells. In that study: Corrective surgery for congenital heart defects was being performed on the healthy Finnish infants who served as donors. During corrective heart surgery, resections were taken, and the thymus tissue came from them. Use of V and J genes seemed skewed within the thymic and blood repertoires. Related studies noted strongly shared thymic repertoires across unrelated people.

The sample consisted of thymocytes. This receptor was obtained from a boy under two years old with a congenital heart defect. V is TRBV27 and J is TRBJ2-7; 8 nucleotides agree with TRBD1. The CDR3 here is CASSSPGQASYEQYF. CDR3 DNA sequence: TGTGCCAGCAGTTCCCCGGGACAGGCATCTTACGAGCAGTACTTC.